The entry below gives a single TCR beta chain sequence along with its context. Methods used by the authors: Amplified reference gene primers provided the basis for estimating nucleated cell counts. The repertoire was sequenced with immunoSEQ multiplex PCR; TCRdb's copy has only in-frame clones and lacks some. The V and J calls and clone size come from that table; D and trimming were worked out from the DNA. The repertoire holds fewer than 350,000 clones, more than 75% seen once, with around 2% in the top ten. This entry comes from a study of blood T cell repertoires in COVID-19. About the research overall: Cohort 3 donors counted as recovered after two negative PCRs, clearance, or resolved symptoms. Nucleic acid was either cDNA or gDNA, and it came from T cells, B-cell-depleted T cells, or PBMCs.

Germline V CDR1 and CDR2: PRHDT, FYEKMQ (reference sequence). This CDR3 is 16 amino acids long. The V segment lost 3 bases and the J segment 2 bases; nucleotides outside the gene matches: 3. The receptor was isolated from an older woman in a cohort exposed to, infected with or recovered from COVID-19 (not recorded which). The chain combines TRBV13 with TRBJ2-1; 11 nucleotides agree with TRBD1. Input material: PBMCs or T cells enriched from blood (not recorded which). CDR3 loop: CASSFGTGGPYNEQFF. The CDR3 bases are TGTGCCAGCAGCTTCGGGACAGGGGGACCCTACAATGAGCAGTTCTTC.